These T cell receptor beta chains were read from a single sample in a study of yellow fever vaccine responses in identical twins. TCRdb re-analysed the RT-PCR reads in MiXCR, keeping a single row per CDR3 protein. The repertoire holds about 10,000 distinct CDR3 sequences, with over 80% as singletons. The starting material was T cells from blood (PBMCs), unsorted or a sorted subset (not recorded which), obtained before or after yellow fever vaccination (not recorded which). Receptors were obtained from a woman under 30 who received the yellow fever vaccine. Both conserved end residues are part of each CDR3. A D gene is named only where the DNA matches it firmly. For some rows the clone size is stated as once, few or many, or as a class when expanded; others skip it.

.,TRBV18,TRBJ2-2,.,TGTGCCAGCTCACCTTCTGTCAGGGGAAACACCGGGGAGCTGTTTTTT,CASSPSVRGNTGELFF
.,TRBV21-1,TRBJ1-5,.,TGTGCCAGCAGCAGGACAGAGAGCAATCAGCCCCAGCATTTT,CASSRTESNQPQHF
TRBD2,TRBV28,TRBJ2-3,.,TGTGCCAGCAGTTCCCCACGGGGGCGGGAGGACACAGATACGCAGTATTTT,CASSSPRGREDTDTQYF
.,TRBV11-3,TRBJ2-1,.,TGTGCCAGTACCCTGAGGGGGGGCTGGTACAATGAGCAGTTCTTC,CASTLRGGWYNEQFF
TRBD2,TRBV9,TRBJ2-7,.,TGTGCCAGCAGCGCCGGACTAGCGGGGAGCTACGAGCAGTACTTC,CASSAGLAGSYEQYF
.,TRBV3-1,TRBJ1-4,.,TGTGCCAGCAGCCAACGGGGGTCAAATAATGAAAAACTGTTTTTT,CASSQRGSNNEKLFF
.,TRBV13,TRBJ2-7,once,TGTGCCAGCAGCCCTTTCTTCTCCTACGAGCAGTACTTC,CASSPFFSYEQYF
.,TRBV19,TRBJ1-5,.,TGTGCCAGTAGTGCCCTCCACGATCAGCCTCAGCATTTT,CASSALHDQPQHF
TRBD1,TRBV7-6,TRBJ2-5,.,TGTGCCAGCAGCAAAGGACAGGGGGCAGGGGAGACCCAGTACTTC,CASSKGQGAGETQYF
TRBD2,TRBV20-1,TRBJ2-5,.,TGCAGTGCCCCCACGTGGAGCGGGGGGGCCTGGGAGACCCAGTACTTC,CSAPTWSGGAWETQYF
.,TRBV6-1,TRBJ1-1,.,TGTGCCAGCAGCCAGGGCCGGGGCACTGAAGCTTTCTTT,CASSQGRGTEAFF
.,TRBV5-1,TRBJ2-1,.,TGCGCCAGCAGCTTGGGTGATACTCGCAATGAGCAGTTCTTC,CASSLGDTRNEQFF
.,TRBV2,TRBJ2-4,.,TGTGCCAGCATGGTGGGGCTAGCCAAAAACATTCAGTACTTC,CASMVGLAKNIQYF
.,TRBV2,TRBJ2-7,.,TGTGCCAGCAGTGCTATAGGGAACACCTACGAGCAGTACTTC,CASSAIGNTYEQYF
.,TRBV14,TRBJ2-5,.,TGTGCCAGCAGCCAAGGGGCGCGGTCGGAGACCCAGTACTTC,CASSQGARSETQYF
.,TRBV10-3,TRBJ2-7,.,TGTGCCATCAGTGATTCCTACGAGCAGTACTTC,CAISDSYEQYF
.,TRBV20-1,TRBJ1-1,.,TGCAGTGCTAGGGAGGGGGGAGGGAACACTGAAGCTTTCTTT,CSAREGGGNTEAFF
TRBD1,TRBV6-1,TRBJ2-5,.,TGTGCCAGCAGCCCCAAGACAGGGAAAGAGACCCAGTACTTC,CASSPKTGKETQYF
.,TRBV12-3/TRBV12-4,TRBJ2-7,.,TGTGCCAGCAGTTTGTATGAATACGAGCAGTACTTC,CASSLYEYEQYF
.,TRBV5-5,TRBJ2-3,.,TGTGCCAGCAGCTTGGGGTCCGGGACCTTCTACACAGATACGCAGTATTTT,CASSLGSGTFYTDTQYF